This is a list of T cell receptor beta chains from one sample in a study of blood T cell repertoires in COVID-19. Sequencing used immunoSEQ multiplex PCR; TCRdb keeps in-frame clones, though not all of them. The table has 450,000 or so clones, 85% to 90% seen once; the top ten hold roughly 0.9%. The sample consisted of peripheral blood. These receptors originate from a man aged 18 to 30 with COVID-19, enrolled during active disease. The CDR3 runs from the conserved cysteine through the conserved F or W. A D gene is named only where the DNA matches it firmly. The size field is filled for only some rows; it gives once, few, many or a size class.

D gene | J gene | clone size | V gene | CDR3 protein | CDR3 DNA
- | TRBJ1-2 | - | TRBV6-5 | CASKEANYGYTF | TGTGCCAGCAAGGAGGCTAACTATGGCTACACCTTC
- | TRBJ1-2 | - | TRBV7-6 | CASSLGPTNYGYTF | TGTGCCAGCAGCTTAGGGCCAACTAACTATGGCTACACCTTC
- | TRBJ2-1 | once | TRBV11-2 | CASSLELADPYNEQFF | TGTGCCAGCAGCTTAGAGCTGGCAGATCCCTACAATGAGCAGTTCTTC
- | TRBJ2-2 | - | TRBV7-3 | CASSRSPGGYTGELFF | TGTGCCAGCAGCCGAAGCCCCGGAGGGTATACCGGGGAGCTGTTTTTT
TRBD1 | TRBJ2-4 | once | TRBV29-1 | CSVESGGGDIQYF | TGCAGCGTTGAATCAGGGGGCGGGGACATTCAGTACTTC
- | TRBJ2-7 | - | TRBV2 | CASRQGLIDEQYF | TGTGCCAGCAGGCAGGGGTTGATAGACGAGCAGTACTTC
TRBD1 | TRBJ1-4 | - | TRBV11-2 | CASSLGTQGGEKLFF | TGTGCCAGCAGCTTAGGTACCCAGGGGGGTGAAAAACTGTTTTTT
- | TRBJ2-5 | - | TRBV19 | CASSPAGEWRETQYF | TGTGCCAGTAGCCCGGCCGGGGAGTGGAGAGAGACCCAGTACTTC
- | TRBJ1-1 | - | TRBV7-8 | CASSPPFTDGTEAFF | TGTGCCAGCAGCCCTCCCTTTACAGACGGCACTGAAGCTTTCTTT
- | TRBJ1-3 | - | TRBV5-4 | CASSTSISGNTIYF | TGTGCCAGCAGCACGAGTATTTCTGGAAACACCATATATTTT
- | TRBJ1-1 | once | TRBV4-2 | CASSQDRLALNTEAFF | TGTGCCAGCAGCCAAGATCGTCTGGCTTTGAACACTGAAGCTTTCTTT
TRBD1 | TRBJ2-5 | - | TRBV19 | CASSKRTGTGRGETQYF | TGTGCCAGTAGTAAACGGACCGGGACAGGGAGGGGAGAGACCCAGTACTTC
- | TRBJ2-1 | - | TRBV30 | CAFPRRTVYNEQFF | TGTGCCTTCCCACGCAGGACAGTCTACAATGAGCAGTTCTTC
TRBD2 | TRBJ2-3 | - | TRBV6-6 | CASSPLAGGISTDTQYF | TGTGCCAGCAGTCCACTAGCGGGGGGGATTAGCACAGATACGCAGTATTTT
- | TRBJ2-4 | - | TRBV5-4 | CASSLGGAKNIQYF | TGTGCCAGCAGCCTGGGAGGTGCCAAAAACATTCAGTACTTC
TRBD1 | TRBJ2-3 | - | TRBV7-9 | CASSRWDSASTDTQYF | TGTGCCAGCAGCCGCTGGGACAGTGCTAGCACAGATACGCAGTATTTT
- | TRBJ2-1 | - | TRBV5-1 | CASSSDRTYNEQFF | TGCGCCAGCAGCTCGGACAGAACCTACAATGAGCAGTTCTTC
TRBD2 | TRBJ2-1 | - | TRBV19 | CASSSLAGGSYNEQFF | TGTGCCAGTAGCTCATTAGCGGGGGGTTCCTACAATGAGCAGTTCTTC